This record concerns one TCR beta chain sequence. Its antigen remains unknown. The data are from a study of cytomegalovirus exposure and HLA in healthy donors. Study-level information: Genotyping showed roughly 77% of over 350 donors falling in the Caucasian-associated ancestry cluster. Study-wide results and caveats: Based on reports, TCR beta sequences accurately predicted HLA-A and HLA-B alleles for most subjects. Previous analysis showed most TCR beta V segments were productive about 87% or about 30% of the time. There were around 160 TCR beta chains listed as cytomegalovirus-associated.

V was shortened by 2 bases and J by 8 bases, with 12 bases between the two germline ends. CDR3 length equals 13 residues. Germline values: CDR1 MGHRA, CDR2 YSYEKL. The primer mix had 60 Vbeta and 13 Jbeta primers. Using immunoSEQ multiplex PCR, the repertoire was profiled, and TCRdb retains in-frame clones only, with some absent. The sample shows around 61,000 clones, 68% of them seen only once. This TCR derives from a middle-aged man in good health and CMV-seropositive. This chain uses TRBV4-1 with TRBJ1-2, with D tentatively TRBD1 (5 bases). The sequenced material came from PBMCs. The CDR3 sequence: CASSQQGLYGYTF. DNA of the CDR3: TGCGCCAGCAGCCAACAGGGATTATACGGCTACACCTTC.